This T cell receptor (beta chain) is drawn from a study of T-cell memory formation after mild COVID-19. A single record per CDR3 protein comes from TCRdb applying MiXCR to the 5' RACE reads. The data contain hundreds of thousands of distinct CDR3 sequences, around 30% of them seen just once; the ten biggest clones take up roughly 14%. V was shortened by 0 bases and J by 10 bases, with 21 bases between the two germline ends. This CDR3 is built from 17 residues. Per germline, CDR1 SGHTA and CDR2 FQGNSA. This sequence was found in an adult woman who had mild COVID-19 (a few samples of this study predate the infection). Cell type and time point are not known. This chain links TRBV7-2 with TRBJ1-4; weak D call: TRBD1 (5 bases). The sample was PBMCs or a T cell subset sorted from them (not recorded which). The CDR3 reads CASSLAGVGQGGGKLFF. For the CDR3, the DNA is TGTGCCAGCAGCTTAGCTGGGGTAGGGCAGGGAGGCGGAAAACTGTTTTTT.